This T cell receptor (beta chain) stems from a study of cytomegalovirus exposure and HLA in healthy donors. On the study more broadly: Earlier results showed approximately 110 million unique TCR beta sequences derived from approximately 180 million T cells. Study findings and constraints: Analyzed later, most CMV-associated TCR beta chains appeared HLA-restricted. An ancestry cluster, one associated with Asian ancestry, reportedly showed fewer N-insertions than the 666-donor mean in a later analysis.

Amplification used 60 Vbeta primers and 13 Jbeta primers. In the original analysis: About 9.9 million of the roughly 80 million unique TCR beta chains counted in a later analysis were shared. Repertoires were generated with immunoSEQ multiplex PCR, while TCRdb's copy carries only in-frame clones and drops some. D and trimming were read from the DNA, whereas the V and J calls and clone size are those reported in that table. The table records approximately 150,000 clones, roughly four fifths of them present only once. There are 12 residues in the CDR3. Germline CDR1 reads LGHNA; CDR2 reads YSLEER. Trimming shortened V by 0 bases and J by 9 bases, and 9 bases separated the two germline ends. This clone was seen only a few times. Its antigen remains unknown.

The sequenced material came from PBMCs. This TCR was sampled from a man aged 55 to 70 in good health and CMV-seronegative. This chain connects TRBV4-3 to TRBJ2-7; D might be TRBD1 (5 bases). The CDR3 nucleotides are TGCGCCAGCAGCCAAGATTGGGGCCGGCAGTACTTC. It yields the protein CASSQDWGRQYF.